Shown below are 5 T cell receptor beta chains from a single sample sequenced in a study of blood T cell repertoires in COVID-19. TCRdb's table, derived via immunoSEQ multiplex PCR, lists solely in-frame clones and lacks some. The sample contains approximately 300,000 clones, roughly 86% of which appear only once. Sequencing input: peripheral blood. The receptors stem from a woman in her twenties or thirties with COVID-19, enrolled during active disease.

V and J are TRBV5-1 and TRBJ2-5; 8 bases align to TRBD2. CDR1 and CDR2 from the germline V gene are SGHRS and YFSETQ. Unmatched junction bases numbered 3, after V lost 4 bases and J lost 1 base. This CDR3 contains 14 residues. The CDR3, as DNA: TGCGCCAGCAGCCATACTAGCGGCCAAGAGACCCAGTACTTC. Its protein product is CASSHTSGQETQYF. The full variable domain, its missing parts supplied by reference TRBV5-1 and TRBJ2-5, is KAGVTQTPRYLIKTRGQQVTLSCSPISGHRSVSWYQQTPGQGLQFLFEYFSETQRNKGNFPGRFSGRQFSNSRSEMNVSTLELGDSALYLCASSHTSGQETQYFGPGTRLLVL.

The J gene is TRBJ2-1, the V gene TRBV19, with 9 bases identical to TRBD1. Germline V lookup: CDR1 LNHDA, CDR2 SQIVND (reference sequence). CDR3 size: 15 residues. Trimming removed 5 bases from V and 3 bases from J; junction bases left unmatched: 5. In DNA form, the CDR3 reads TGTGCCAGTAGTGTCCGGACAGGGGACTACAATGAGCAGTTCTTC. It specifies CASSVRTGDYNEQFF.

The V call is TRBV7-2, the J call TRBJ2-3; a weak D match, TRBD1 (6 bases). CDR3 length: 16 residues. V gave up 2 bases and J gave up 2 bases, with 14 bases separating them. Germline V gene lookup returns CDR1 SGHTA and CDR2 FQGNSA. CDR3 DNA: TGTGCCAGCAGCTTAAACCTACAGGGAATCACAGATACGCAGTATTTT. Residues: CASSLNLQGITDTQYF. The complete variable domain, with remaining parts taken from reference TRBV7-2 and TRBJ2-3, reads GAGVSQSPSNKVTEKGKDVELRCDPISGHTALYWYRQSLGQGLEFLIYFQGNSAPDKSGLPSDRFSAERTGGSVSTLTIQRTQQEDSAVYLCASSLNLQGITDTQYFGPGTRLTVL.

The chain is built from TRBV10-3 and TRBJ2-7; tentative D call: TRBD2 (5 bases). Trimming removed 3 bases from V and 0 bases from J, with 6 bases in between. Germline CDR1 ENHRY, CDR2 SYGVKD. This CDR3 contains 13 residues. DNA for the CDR3: TGTGCCATCAGTGATGGGAGCTCCTACGAGCAGTACTTC. Its translation is CAISDGSSYEQYF.

This sequence joins TRBV27 and TRBJ2-7, with D perhaps TRBD1 (5 bases). The germline V and J ends were trimmed by 3 bases and 6 bases, with 12 bases remaining between them. Germline V gene data show CDR1 as MNHEY and CDR2 as SMNVEV (reference sequence). The CDR3 runs to 13 residues. CDR3 amino acids: CASSLGRQGEQYF. Written as DNA, the CDR3 is TGTGCCAGCAGTTTGGGCCGGCAGGGCGAGCAGTACTTC.